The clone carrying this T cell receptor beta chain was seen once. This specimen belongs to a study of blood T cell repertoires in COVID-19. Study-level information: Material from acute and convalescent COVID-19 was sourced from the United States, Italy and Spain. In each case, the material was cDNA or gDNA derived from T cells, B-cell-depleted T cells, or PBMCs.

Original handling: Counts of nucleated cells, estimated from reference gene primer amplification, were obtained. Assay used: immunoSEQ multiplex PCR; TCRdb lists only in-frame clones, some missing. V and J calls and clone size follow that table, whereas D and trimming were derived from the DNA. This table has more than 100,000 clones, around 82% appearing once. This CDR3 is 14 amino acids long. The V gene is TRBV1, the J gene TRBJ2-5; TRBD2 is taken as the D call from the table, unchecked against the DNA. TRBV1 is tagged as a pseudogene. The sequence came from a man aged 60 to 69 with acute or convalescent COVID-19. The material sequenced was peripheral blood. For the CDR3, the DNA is TGCACCAGCAGCTGGGACTACCTCGGGGAGACCCAGTACTTC. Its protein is CTSSWDYLGETQYF.